Listed here is a single T cell receptor beta chain. This record comes from a study of blood T cell repertoires in COVID-19. Across the whole study: The United States, Italy and Spain provided the acute and convalescent COVID-19 samples. PBMCs, B-cell-depleted T cells, or T cells were the source of the cDNA or gDNA that made up the material.

Original handling: Nucleated cell number was recorded as an estimate derived from reference gene primer amplification. Assay: immunoSEQ multiplex PCR; the TCRdb copy retains only in-frame clones and omits some. D and trimming come from the DNA, and the V and J calls and clone size come from that table. This sample has some 80,000 clones, with around three quarters found just once. The CDR3 runs 14 residues. Germline trimming cut 2 bases from V and 8 bases from J; bases unmatched to any gene: 7. The germline V gene encodes CDR1 SGHTA and CDR2 FQGTGA. The sequencing sample was made of peripheral blood. The clonotype originates from a woman aged 80 or over with active or convalescent COVID-19. The V gene is TRBV7-3, the J gene TRBJ1-1; TRBD1 matches 8 bases. CDR3 region: CASSLGTGGSEAFF. The CDR3 nucleotides read TGTGCCAGCAGCTTAGGTACAGGGGGATCAGAAGCTTTCTTT. Drawing the rest from reference TRBV7-3 and TRBJ1-1, the complete variable domain is GAGVSQTPSNKVTEKGKYVELRCDPISGHTALYWYRQSLGQGPEFLIYFQGTGAADDSGLPNDRFFAVRPEGSVSTLKIQRTERGDSAVYLCASSLGTGGSEAFFGQGTRLTVV.